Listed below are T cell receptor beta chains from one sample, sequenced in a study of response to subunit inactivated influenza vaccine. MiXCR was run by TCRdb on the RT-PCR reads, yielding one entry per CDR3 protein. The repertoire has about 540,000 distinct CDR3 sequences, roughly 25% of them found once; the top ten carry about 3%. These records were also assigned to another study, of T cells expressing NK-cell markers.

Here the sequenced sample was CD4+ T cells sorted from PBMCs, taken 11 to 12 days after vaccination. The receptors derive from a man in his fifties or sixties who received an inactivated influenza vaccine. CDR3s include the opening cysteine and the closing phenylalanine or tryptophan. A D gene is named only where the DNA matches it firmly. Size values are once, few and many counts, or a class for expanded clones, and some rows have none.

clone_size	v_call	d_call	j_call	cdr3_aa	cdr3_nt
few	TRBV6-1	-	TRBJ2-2	CASSPGTGVDPGELFF	TGTGCCAGCAGCCCCGGAACGGGAGTGGATCCCGGGGAGCTGTTTTTT
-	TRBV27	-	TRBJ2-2	CASSFKGYGSRELFF	TGTGCCAGCAGTTTTAAGGGGTATGGTAGCCGGGAGCTGTTTTTT
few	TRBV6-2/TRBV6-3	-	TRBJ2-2	CASSRAAGELFF	TGTGCCAGCAGCCGGGCAGCCGGGGAGCTGTTTTTT
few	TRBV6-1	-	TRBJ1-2	CASSESNSPNYGYTF	TGTGCCAGCAGTGAATCAAACAGCCCTAACTATGGCTACACCTTC
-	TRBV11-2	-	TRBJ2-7	CASSTLTGGVLRLQYF	TGTGCCAGCAGCACACTAACAGGGGGGGTCCTACGATTGCAGTACTTC
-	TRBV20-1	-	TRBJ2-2	CSAKRTSSAGELFF	TGCAGTGCTAAACGAACCAGTTCGGCCGGGGAGCTGTTTTTT
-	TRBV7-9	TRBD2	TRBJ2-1	CASSLRRGAGWEQFF	TGTGCCAGCAGCTTACGGCGGGGGGCTGGTTGGGAGCAGTTCTTC
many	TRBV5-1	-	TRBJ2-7	CASSPGQGPYEQYF	TGCGCCAGCAGCCCCGGGCAGGGGCCCTACGAGCAGTACTTC
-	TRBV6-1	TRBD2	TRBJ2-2	CASTKGGLGAPGARRELFF	TGTGCCAGCACCAAAGGGGGACTAGGGGCACCGGGGGCGAGGCGAGAGCTGTTTTTT
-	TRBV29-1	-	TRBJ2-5	CSVDRRTQETQYF	TGCAGCGTTGACCGGCGGACCCAAGAGACCCAGTACTTC
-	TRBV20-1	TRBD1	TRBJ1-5	CSASRDRAQPQHF	TGCAGTGCTAGCCGGGACAGGGCGCAGCCCCAGCATTTT
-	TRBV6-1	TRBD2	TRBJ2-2	CASRPTSGSSGELFF	TGTGCCAGCAGACCAACTAGCGGGAGTTCCGGGGAGCTGTTTTTT
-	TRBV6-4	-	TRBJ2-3	CASSRVGDTQYF	TGTGCCAGCAGTCGGGTGGGAGATACGCAGTATTTT
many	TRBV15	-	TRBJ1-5	CATSRDPGAHQPQHF	TGTGCCACCAGCAGAGATCCGGGGGCGCATCAGCCCCAGCATTTT
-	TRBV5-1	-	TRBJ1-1	CASSYDRNTEAFF	TGCGCCAGCAGTTACGACCGGAACACTGAAGCTTTCTTT
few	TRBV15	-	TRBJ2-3	CATSREYTQYF	TGTGCCACCAGCAGAGAGTATACGCAGTATTTT
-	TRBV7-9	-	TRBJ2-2	CASSRTDLLNTGELFF	TGTGCCAGCAGCCGGACGGACCTTTTGAACACCGGGGAGCTGTTTTTT
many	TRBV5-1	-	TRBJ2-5	CASSRTTGRQETQYF	TGCGCCAGCAGCAGAACGACAGGAAGACAAGAGACCCAGTACTTC
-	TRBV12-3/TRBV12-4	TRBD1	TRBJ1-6	CASNTGQANNSPLHF	TGTGCCAGCAATACGGGACAGGCGAATAATTCACCCCTCCACTTT
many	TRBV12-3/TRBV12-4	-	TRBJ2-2	CASSLPTGELFF	TGTGCCAGCAGCCTCCCCACCGGGGAGCTGTTTTTT
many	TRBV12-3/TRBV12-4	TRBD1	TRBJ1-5	CATSAAGGTNQPQHF	TGTGCCACCTCCGCGGCAGGGGGGACGAATCAGCCCCAGCATTTT
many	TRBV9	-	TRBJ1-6	CASSVSTAPLHF	TGTGCCAGCAGCGTGAGTACGGCACCCCTCCACTTT
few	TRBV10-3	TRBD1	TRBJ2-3	CAISESTGRQGTDTQYF	TGTGCCATCAGTGAGTCGACAGGGAGACAGGGCACAGATACGCAGTATTTT
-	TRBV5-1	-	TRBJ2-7	CASSSTAGTASSYEQYF	TGCGCCAGCAGCTCCACCGCCGGGACTGCCTCCTCCTACGAGCAGTACTTC
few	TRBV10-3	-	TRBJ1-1	CAARGGVNTEAFF	TGTGCCGCCAGGGGAGGGGTGAACACTGAAGCTTTCTTT
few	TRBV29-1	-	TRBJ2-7	CSVAPGPYEQYF	TGCAGCGTAGCCCCCGGGCCCTACGAGCAGTACTTC
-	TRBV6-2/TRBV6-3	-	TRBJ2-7	CASSPDRLFYEQYF	TGTGCCAGCAGTCCCGACAGACTCTTCTACGAGCAGTACTTC
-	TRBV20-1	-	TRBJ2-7	CSARVWDGVVREQYF	TGCAGTGCTAGAGTCTGGGACGGAGTTGTTCGGGAGCAGTACTTC
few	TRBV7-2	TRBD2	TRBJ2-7	CASSLASSGMLEQYF	TGTGCCAGCAGCTTAGCCTCTAGCGGGATGCTCGAGCAGTACTTC
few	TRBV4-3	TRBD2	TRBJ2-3	CASSPRAAGVSTDTQYF	TGCGCCAGCAGCCCCAGAGCGGCGGGAGTAAGCACAGATACGCAGTATTTT
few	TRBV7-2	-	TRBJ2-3	CASSLATRFTDTQYF	TGTGCCAGCAGCTTAGCGACCAGATTTACAGATACGCAGTATTTT
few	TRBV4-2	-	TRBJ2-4	CASSQVTDLAKNIQYF	TGTGCCAGCAGCCAAGTGACTGATCTAGCCAAAAACATTCAGTACTTC
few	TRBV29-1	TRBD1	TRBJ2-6	CSVAQGAWGANVLTF	TGCAGCGTTGCTCAGGGGGCGTGGGGGGCCAACGTCCTGACTTTC
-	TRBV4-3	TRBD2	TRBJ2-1	CASSQVLAGGLYNEQFF	TGCGCCAGCAGCCAAGTCCTAGCGGGAGGACTCTACAATGAGCAGTTCTTC
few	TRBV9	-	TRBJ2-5	CASSVAPASTKETQYF	TGTGCCAGCAGCGTAGCGCCAGCCTCGACCAAAGAGACCCAGTACTTC
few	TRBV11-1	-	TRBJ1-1	CASSFGGFGRKDTEAFF	TGTGCCAGCAGCTTTGGAGGGTTTGGCCGCAAAGACACTGAAGCTTTCTTT
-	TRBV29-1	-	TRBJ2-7	CSATDQGEQYF	TGCAGCGCTACGGACCAGGGCGAGCAGTACTTC
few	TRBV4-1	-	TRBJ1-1	CASSQYRDSEAFF	TGCGCCAGCAGCCAATACAGGGACTCTGAAGCTTTCTTT
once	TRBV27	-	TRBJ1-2	CASSFIGRNSGGYTF	TGTGCCAGCAGTTTCATCGGACGGAACTCGGGTGGCTACACCTTC
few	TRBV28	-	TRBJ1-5	CASSLSAGYNQPQHF	TGTGCCAGCAGTTTATCGGCGGGGTACAATCAGCCCCAGCATTTT
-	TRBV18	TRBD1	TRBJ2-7	CASSPTGVENEQYF	TGTGCCAGCTCACCCACAGGGGTGGAAAACGAGCAGTACTTC
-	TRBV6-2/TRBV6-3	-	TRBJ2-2	CASTQGTGELFF	TGTGCCAGCACCCAGGGAACCGGGGAGCTGTTTTTT
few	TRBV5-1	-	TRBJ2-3	CASSFGLTPTSTDTQYF	TGCGCCAGCAGCTTTGGATTGACACCTACTAGCACAGATACGCAGTATTTT
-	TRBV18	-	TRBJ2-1	CASSPPSGGYNEQFF	TGTGCCAGCTCACCACCTAGCGGTGGCTACAATGAGCAGTTCTTC
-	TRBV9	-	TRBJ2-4	CASSVAPAENIQYF	TGTGCCAGCAGCGTAGCCCCGGCCGAAAACATTCAGTACTTC
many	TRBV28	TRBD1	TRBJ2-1	CASSLSQGAANEQFF	TGTGCCAGCAGTTTATCTCAGGGGGCCGCCAATGAGCAGTTCTTC
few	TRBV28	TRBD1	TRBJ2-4	CASSLRGHIQYF	TGTGCCAGCAGTTTAAGGGGGCACATTCAGTACTTC
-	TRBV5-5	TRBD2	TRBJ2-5	CASSLGLAGWETQYF	TGTGCCAGCAGCCTGGGACTAGCGGGATGGGAGACCCAGTACTTC
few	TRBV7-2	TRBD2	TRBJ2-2	CASSPRTSGTGELFF	TGTGCCAGCAGCCCGAGGACTAGCGGAACCGGGGAGCTGTTTTTT
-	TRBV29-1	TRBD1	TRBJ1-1	CSSSGQGLNTEAFF	TGCAGCTCGTCAGGACAGGGACTGAACACTGAAGCTTTCTTT